Described below is a single T cell receptor (beta chain) sequence and its context. This CDR3 comprises 15 residues. Trimming took 3 bases from V and 7 from J; bases not matched to a gene: 8. The germline CDR1 and CDR2 sequences are LNHDA and SQIVND (reference sequence). The sample originates from a study of blood T cell repertoires in COVID-19. In the study overall: T cells, B-cell-depleted T cells, or PBMCs supplied cDNA or gDNA.

In the authors' workflow: Estimated nucleated cell counts came from reference gene primer amplification. The method was immunoSEQ multiplex PCR; TCRdb's version includes in-frame clones alone and lacks a portion of them. The V and J calls and clone size were taken over from that table, and D and trimming were inferred from the DNA. The sample carries 80,000 to 85,000 clones, 70% to 90% recorded once. Sequencing was done on a sample of peripheral blood. The J gene is TRBJ2-7, the V gene TRBV19; 11 bases align to TRBD1. This receptor was identified in a woman of 80 years or more with acute or convalescent COVID-19. Here the CDR3 DNA reads TGTGCCAGTAGTATTTTTGGGACAGGGGGACTAGAGCAGTACTTC. Its translation is CASSIFGTGGLEQYF.